This T cell receptor (beta chain) appears in the sequencing data of a study of STAT5B mutations in CD4+ large granular lymphocyte leukemia (dated 2022 in TCRdb). Notes on the research overall: Among the healthy controls, the CDR3 'QG' motif was associated with a particular HLA allele. The TCRbeta repertoires of CD4+ T-cell large granular lymphocyte leukemia patients were compared with the TCRbeta repertoires of healthy blood donors. Flow cytometry performed on FACSCanto II or FACSVerse showed that the purified fractions had more than 95% purity among lymphocytes. General findings and caveats noted by the study authors: Compared with healthy CD4+ repertoires, CD4-sorted patient repertoires appeared more clonal, and this difference remained even after the putative leukemic clones were removed. Main leukemic clonotypes were private to each patient, although approximately 26% appeared at low frequency in other patients' non-leukemic repertoires. The data were not HLA-matched, and the higher clonality in CD4+ T-LGLL than in CD8+ T-LGLL could be due to the relatively small sample size. Enrichment of TRBV06-family usage was observed among the top patient clones (8/27) relative to healthy controls (2/35).

The CDR3 holds 13 amino acids from the cysteine to the phenylalanine. The sequence is cut down to CDR3 DNA, 39 bases in frame from base 1. CDR1 and CDR2 (SGHDT, YYEEEE) derive from the germline V gene. A note on this clone: Its antigen has not been determined. The record has no base qualities; no much larger clone is one base away.

The immunoSEQ assay at survey resolution was applied to genomic DNA for sequencing of TCRbeta rearrangements. The source study handled its data this way. In the TCR sequencing data, the lowest productive clonotype frequency that could be detected was 2.59 x 10-5. Analyses included only productive TCRbeta rearrangements, meaning complete and in-frame sequences. The clonality of each sample was calculated as Simpson clonality in the immunoSEQ Analyzer version 3.0. Clones were grouped by frequency into very rare, small, medium, large (1-20%) or hyperexpanded (>20%) categories. Generation probabilities were estimated with OLGA 1.2.3, V-gene circos plots were generated with VDJtools, specificities were searched for in VDJdb, and CDR3 motifs were identified with GLIPH. Entries here come from immuneACCESS through TCRdb and include only in-frame sequences with V and J called. Some clones fail to appear in such tables; in the studies checked, an unresolved V gene covers under half of the shortfall, and the cause of the remainder is unknown. That table supplies the V and J calls and clone size; D and trimming were determined from the DNA. The sample contains 20,000 to 25,000 clones, approximately 71% of them found a single time. The ten largest clones add up to 3.5% to 5% of the sample.

Buffy coats from 35 to 45 blood donors, supplied by the Finnish Red Cross blood service, were used as healthy controls. All TCR-sequenced material derived from peripheral blood: patient blood samples and healthy donor buffy coats. Peripheral blood mononuclear cells were isolated by Ficoll-Hypaque gradient centrifugation. Magnetic purification was used to isolate CD4+ cells from the buffy coats of the healthy controls. Genomic DNA was extracted with the Gentra Puregene Cell and Tissue kit and quantified on a Qubit 2.0 fluorometer. This sequence originates from a human donor in good health. The V and J genes are TRBV5-6 and TRBJ2-5; a stretch of 7 junction bases matches TRBD1. Matching the DNA end better, TRBJ2-7 makes the J call doubtful. The sequencing input was CD4+ T cells from blood buffy coats. The sequenced DNA is TGTGCCAGCCAAACAGGGGAGTCTAGCGAGCAGTACTTC. Its translation is CASQTGESSEQYF.